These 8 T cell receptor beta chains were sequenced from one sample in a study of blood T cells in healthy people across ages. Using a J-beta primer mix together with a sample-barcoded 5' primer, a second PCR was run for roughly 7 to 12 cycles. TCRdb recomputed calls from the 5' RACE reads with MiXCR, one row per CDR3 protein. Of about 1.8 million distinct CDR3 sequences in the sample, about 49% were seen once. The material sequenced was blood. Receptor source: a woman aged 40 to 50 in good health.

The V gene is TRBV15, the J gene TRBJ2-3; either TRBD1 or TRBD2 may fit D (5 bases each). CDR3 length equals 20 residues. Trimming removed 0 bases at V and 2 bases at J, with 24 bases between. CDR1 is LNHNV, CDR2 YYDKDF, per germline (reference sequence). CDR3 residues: CATSRDRETDGYRPTDTQYF. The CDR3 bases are TGTGCCACCAGCAGAGATAGGGAGACAGACGGATATCGCCCCACAGATACGCAGTATTTT. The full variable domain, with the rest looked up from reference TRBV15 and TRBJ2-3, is DAMVIQNPRYQVTQFGKPVTLSCSQTLNHNVMYWYQQKSSQAPKLLFHYYDKDFNNEADTPDNFQSRRPNTSFCFLDIRSPGLGDTAMYLCATSRDRETDGYRPTDTQYFGPGTRLTVL.

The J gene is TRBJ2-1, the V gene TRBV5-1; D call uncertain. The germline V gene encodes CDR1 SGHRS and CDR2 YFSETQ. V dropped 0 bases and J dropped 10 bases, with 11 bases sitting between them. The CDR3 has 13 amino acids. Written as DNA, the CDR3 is TGCGCCAGCAGCTTGGTAGTAGACGGAGAGCAGTTCTTC. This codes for CASSLVVDGEQFF.

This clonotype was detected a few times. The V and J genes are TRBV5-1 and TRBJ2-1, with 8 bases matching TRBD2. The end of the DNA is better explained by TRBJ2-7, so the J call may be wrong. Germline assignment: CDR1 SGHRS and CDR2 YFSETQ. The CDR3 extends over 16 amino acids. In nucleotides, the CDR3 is TGCGCCAGCAGCCTGGGGGTTGCGGGGGGATACAATGAGCAGTACTTC. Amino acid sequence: CASSLGVAGGYNEQYF.

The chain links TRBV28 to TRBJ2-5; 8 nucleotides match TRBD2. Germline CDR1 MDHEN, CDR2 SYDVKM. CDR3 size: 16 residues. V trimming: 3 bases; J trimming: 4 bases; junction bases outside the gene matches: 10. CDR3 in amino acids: CASSLRRGAWGETQYF. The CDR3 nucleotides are TGTGCCAGCAGTTTGCGGCGGGGGGCTTGGGGAGAGACCCAGTACTTC.

CDR3 protein: CASSREAPTDTQYF. CDR3 bases: TGTGCCAGCTCCAGGGAAGCTCCCACAGATACGCAGTATTTT. V and J are TRBV7-9 and TRBJ2-3, with a possible D match to TRBD1 (5 bases). Trimming shortened V by 8 bases and J by 2 bases, and 14 bases separated the two germline ends. The CDR3 is 14 amino acids. The germline CDR1 and CDR2 sequences are SEHNR and FQNEAQ (reference sequence).

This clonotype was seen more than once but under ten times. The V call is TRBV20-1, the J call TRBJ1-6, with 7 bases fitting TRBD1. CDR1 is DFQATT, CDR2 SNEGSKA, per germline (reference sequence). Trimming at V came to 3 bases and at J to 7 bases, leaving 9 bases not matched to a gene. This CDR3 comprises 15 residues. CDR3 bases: TGCAGTGCTAGCCCCCGGGACAGCAAAAATTCACCCCTCCACTTT. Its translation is CSASPRDSKNSPLHF.

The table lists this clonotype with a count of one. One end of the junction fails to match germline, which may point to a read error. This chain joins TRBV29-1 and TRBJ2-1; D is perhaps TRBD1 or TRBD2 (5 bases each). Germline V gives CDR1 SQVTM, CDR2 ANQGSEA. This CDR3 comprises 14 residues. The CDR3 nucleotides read TGCAGCGTTGAGGGGGTCAACCCTAACAATGGGCAGTTCTTC. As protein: CSVEGVNPNNGQFF.

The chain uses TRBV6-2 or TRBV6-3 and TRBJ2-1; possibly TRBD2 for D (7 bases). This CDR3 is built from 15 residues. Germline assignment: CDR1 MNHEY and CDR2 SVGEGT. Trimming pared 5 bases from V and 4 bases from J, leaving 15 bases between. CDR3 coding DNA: TGTGCCAGCAGTGGGGGGGGGCCTTATTACAATGAGCAGTTCTTC. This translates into CASSGGGPYYNEQFF.